Listed below are T cell receptor beta chains from one sample, sequenced in a study of neurological immune-mediated disorders. One entry per CDR3 protein results from TCRdb running MiXCR on the 5' RACE reads. The sample carries approximately 38,000 distinct CDR3 sequences, around a tenth recorded once. The sequenced sample was CD4+ T cells from blood. These receptors all stem from a woman in her thirties with HTLV-1-associated myelopathy (HAM/TSP). The CDR3 runs from the conserved cysteine through the conserved F or W. The D gene is left open where the match is weak. The listing skips clone size in some rows; elsewhere it reads once, few, many or a size class.

CDR3nt: TGTGCCAGCAGCGTAGTTCCCGGGGGCACAGATACGCAGTATTTT
CDR3aa: CASSVVPGGTDTQYF
abundance: many
d_gene: -
j_gene: TRBJ2-3
v_gene: TRBV9

CDR3nt: TGTGCCAGCAGTCCAGGGGGCGCCTATGGCTACACCTTC
CDR3aa: CASSPGGAYGYTF
abundance: many
d_gene: TRBD1
j_gene: TRBJ1-2
v_gene: TRBV12-3/TRBV12-4

CDR3nt: TGTGCCAGCAGCCAAGCACCGAACACTGAAGCTTTCTTT
CDR3aa: CASSQAPNTEAFF
abundance: many
d_gene: -
j_gene: TRBJ1-1
v_gene: TRBV3-1

CDR3nt: TGCAGTGCTAGCGCAGGGGAGTGGAATTCACCCCTCCACTTT
CDR3aa: CSASAGEWNSPLHF
abundance: many
d_gene: -
j_gene: TRBJ1-6
v_gene: TRBV20-1

CDR3nt: TGCAGTGCTAGTTGGCAAAATCAGCCCCAGCATTTT
CDR3aa: CSASWQNQPQHF
abundance: many
d_gene: -
j_gene: TRBJ1-5
v_gene: TRBV20-1

CDR3nt: TGTGCCAGCGAGGGGCGCACAGATACGCAGTATTTT
CDR3aa: CASEGRTDTQYF
abundance: many
d_gene: -
j_gene: TRBJ2-3
v_gene: TRBV3-1

CDR3nt: TGTGCCAGCAGTTACCTTACCTACGAGCAGTACTTC
CDR3aa: CASSYLTYEQYF
abundance: many
d_gene: -
j_gene: TRBJ2-7
v_gene: TRBV12-3/TRBV12-4

CDR3nt: TGCAGTGCTGCGCCTCTCCGGGACAGGGCTGGCTACACCTTC
CDR3aa: CSAAPLRDRAGYTF
abundance: many
d_gene: TRBD1
j_gene: TRBJ1-2
v_gene: TRBV20-1

CDR3nt: TGCAGTGCTAGAGTTTGGGCAGGGGGTGCAGGCCTCCGATACGAGCAGTACTTC
CDR3aa: CSARVWAGGAGLRYEQYF
abundance: many
d_gene: TRBD1
j_gene: TRBJ2-7
v_gene: TRBV20-1

CDR3nt: TGTGCCAGCAGCTTAGACCATGGGACGGCCCATACGCAGTATTTT
CDR3aa: CASSLDHGTAHTQYF
abundance: many
d_gene: -
j_gene: TRBJ2-3
v_gene: TRBV7-2

CDR3nt: TGTGCCAGCAGTTCTCCGGGAATGAACACTGAAGCTTTCTTT
CDR3aa: CASSSPGMNTEAFF
abundance: -
d_gene: -
j_gene: TRBJ1-1
v_gene: TRBV12-3/TRBV12-4

CDR3nt: TGTGCCACCAGTGACCATCAGGGGGGCGGCACAGATACGCAGTATTTT
CDR3aa: CATSDHQGGGTDTQYF
abundance: many
d_gene: -
j_gene: TRBJ2-3
v_gene: TRBV24-1

CDR3nt: TGCAGTGCTAGAATGCTGAAACTAGCGGGGGGCCCAAACTACAATGAGCAGTTCTTC
CDR3aa: CSARMLKLAGGPNYNEQFF
abundance: many
d_gene: TRBD2
j_gene: TRBJ2-1
v_gene: TRBV20-1

CDR3nt: TGCAGTGCCCTCCCCCCTGTGGGGGGCACAGATACGCAGTATTTT
CDR3aa: CSALPPVGGTDTQYF
abundance: many
d_gene: -
j_gene: TRBJ2-3
v_gene: TRBV20-1

CDR3nt: TGCAGTACGTTAGCGGGGGGGGGAGCAGATACGCAGTATTTT
CDR3aa: CSTLAGGGADTQYF
abundance: many
d_gene: TRBD2
j_gene: TRBJ2-3
v_gene: TRBV29-1

CDR3nt: TGTGCCAGCAGCTTGGAAAAGGGGGCGTACGAGCAGTACTTC
CDR3aa: CASSLEKGAYEQYF
abundance: many
d_gene: TRBD1
j_gene: TRBJ2-7
v_gene: TRBV11-2

CDR3nt: TGCGCCAGCAGCCCGGGGACAGGCTTCAATCAGCCCCAGCATTTT
CDR3aa: CASSPGTGFNQPQHF
abundance: many
d_gene: TRBD1
j_gene: TRBJ1-5
v_gene: TRBV5-1

CDR3nt: TGCAGTGCTAGAGGGTTTCTAGCGGGCACAGATACGCAGTATTTT
CDR3aa: CSARGFLAGTDTQYF
abundance: many
d_gene: TRBD2
j_gene: TRBJ2-3
v_gene: TRBV20-1

CDR3nt: TGTGCCAGCAGCTTGCGGGAAACCGGGGAGCTGTTTTTT
CDR3aa: CASSLRETGELFF
abundance: many
d_gene: -
j_gene: TRBJ2-2
v_gene: TRBV5-5

CDR3nt: TGTGCCAGCTCACAAAACAACTATGGCTACACCTTC
CDR3aa: CASSQNNYGYTF
abundance: many
d_gene: -
j_gene: TRBJ1-2
v_gene: TRBV18

CDR3nt: TGCAGTGCTAGAGATATCGGCAGAATGAACACTGAAGCTTTCTTT
CDR3aa: CSARDIGRMNTEAFF
abundance: many
d_gene: -
j_gene: TRBJ1-1
v_gene: TRBV20-1

CDR3nt: TGTGCCAGCAGCTTAGTGCAGCAGCCCCAGCATTTT
CDR3aa: CASSLVQQPQHF
abundance: many
d_gene: -
j_gene: TRBJ1-5
v_gene: TRBV7-8

CDR3nt: TGTGCCAGCACGACAGGGCTCTCACCCCTCCACTTT
CDR3aa: CASTTGLSPLHF
abundance: many
d_gene: TRBD1
j_gene: TRBJ1-6
v_gene: TRBV7-9

CDR3nt: TGTGCCAGCGCCCCCCAGGGAATTCTTAACTATGGCTACACCTTC
CDR3aa: CASAPQGILNYGYTF
abundance: many
d_gene: -
j_gene: TRBJ1-2
v_gene: TRBV7-2

CDR3nt: TGTGCCAGCAGCCCTGACCGGGACGGCTATGGCTACACCTTC
CDR3aa: CASSPDRDGYGYTF
abundance: many
d_gene: -
j_gene: TRBJ1-2
v_gene: TRBV7-8

CDR3nt: TGTGCCAGCAGTTACCGGAGACCGGACAGCAATCAGTCCCAGCATTTT
CDR3aa: CASSYRRPDSNQSQHF
abundance: -
d_gene: -
j_gene: TRBJ1-5
v_gene: TRBV6-2/TRBV6-3

CDR3nt: TGTGCCAGCAGCTCCCTCGAGTCGGGGGTTTTAGATACGCAGTATTTT
CDR3aa: CASSSLESGVLDTQYF
abundance: many
d_gene: -
j_gene: TRBJ2-3
v_gene: TRBV7-8

CDR3nt: TGCAGTGCCGCGCGGACAGGGGGCCGAACTGAAGCTTTCTTT
CDR3aa: CSAARTGGRTEAFF
abundance: many
d_gene: TRBD1
j_gene: TRBJ1-1
v_gene: TRBV20-1

CDR3nt: TGTGCCAGCAGTCTCCTAGGTCCTAGGGGGATCAATCAGCCCCAGCATTTT
CDR3aa: CASSLLGPRGINQPQHF
abundance: many
d_gene: -
j_gene: TRBJ1-5
v_gene: TRBV27

CDR3nt: TGTGCCAGCAACGTAGTAGAGGGGGCTAGCACAGATACGCAGTATTTT
CDR3aa: CASNVVEGASTDTQYF
abundance: -
d_gene: TRBD1
j_gene: TRBJ2-3
v_gene: TRBV9

CDR3nt: TGTGCCAGCAGTTACTCGAGGACAGGGGGCTCTGGAAACACCATATATTTT
CDR3aa: CASSYSRTGGSGNTIYF
abundance: many
d_gene: TRBD1
j_gene: TRBJ1-3
v_gene: TRBV6-6

CDR3nt: TGTGCCAGTAGTCCGGGGGGACAGGCAGGTGGCTACACCTTC
CDR3aa: CASSPGGQAGGYTF
abundance: -
d_gene: TRBD1
j_gene: TRBJ1-2
v_gene: TRBV19